This T cell receptor (beta chain) was obtained from a study of OX40 agonist ivuxolimab in advanced cancers. Assay used: immunoSEQ multiplex PCR; TCRdb lists only in-frame clones, some missing. The table records approximately 72,000 clones, 88% of them present only once. V lost 1 base to trimming and J lost 5 bases, with 6 bases between them. Germline CDR1 reads SGHNT; CDR2 reads YYREEE (reference sequence). The CDR3 spans 12 residues. This chain uses TRBV5-4 with TRBJ1-1; possibly TRBD1 for D (5 bases). The source material was CD4+ or CD8+ T cells sorted from blood, sampled in a trial of the OX40 agonist ivuxolimab. The TCR was taken from an adult with an advanced solid tumor such as melanoma, head and neck, liver or kidney cancer. DNA for the CDR3: TGTGCCAGCAGCTTGCGGGGGACTGAAGCTTTCTTT. Protein: CASSLRGTEAFF.